This T cell receptor (beta chain) was recovered during a study of blood T cell repertoires in COVID-19. Study overall: Both acute and convalescent COVID-19 samples were obtained from the United States, Italy and Spain. PBMCs, B-cell-depleted T cells, or T cells were the source of the cDNA or gDNA that made up the material.

In the original processing: Amplification from reference gene primers served as the basis for estimated nucleated cell counts. Clones were read by immunoSEQ multiplex PCR, and TCRdb kept only the in-frame ones, dropping some. For V, J and clone size, that table is used; D and trimming come from the DNA. The table records approximately 99,000 clones, 55% to 75% of them present only once. Sample: peripheral blood. This TCR was recovered from a woman in her 40s with acute or convalescent COVID-19.

The CDR3 DNA reads TGTGCCAGCCAAGGGGTGTCCCACGAGCAGTACTTC. Its translation: CASQGVSHEQYF. The chain employs TRBV11-1 and TRBJ2-7; D is possibly TRBD1 (5 bases). The CDR3 loop spans 12 amino acids. V was cut by 8 bases and J by 5 bases, with 13 bases left in between. From germline, CDR1 is SGHAT and CDR2 FQDESV (reference sequence).